This T cell receptor beta chain was recovered during a study of T cells in Graves' hyperthyroidism and ophthalmopathy (dated by TCRdb to the late 2010s). The study in broad terms: Peripheral blood samples were taken at initial diagnosis, before any treatment was given. To identify TCR V-J signatures that set the groups apart, the researchers used a discovery cohort of about a hundred patients, made up of 40 to 45 with Graves' ophthalmopathy and some 56 with stable Graves' hyperthyroidism. For training and testing, the 95 to 100 patients in the discovery cohort were randomly divided in a 7:3 ratio. According to the paper, TCR Vbeta CDR3 sequencing was carried out on about 140 peripheral blood samples, which came from fewer than 50 ophthalmopathy, 75 or so hyperthyroidism and about 17 progressor patients. After sampling, hyperthyroidism patients received methimazole starting at 30 mg daily, and ophthalmopathy patients received high-dose intravenous methylprednisolone. The study also compared thyroid tissue and blood T-cell repertoires from over 5 Graves' hyperthyroidism patients. An independent validation cohort of around 19 hyperthyroidism patients and approximately 17 patients who later progressed to ophthalmopathy tested prospective prediction of ophthalmopathy. Paper-wide results and their limitations: Most expanded thyroid clonotypes (frequency above 0.001) were also detected in blood, suggesting blood repertoires may reflect thyroid immune responses. Sample size was not statistically predetermined, and blinding of investigators to group allocation was not performed. Ophthalmopathy was separated from stable hyperthyroidism by a 13 V-J signature model, with around 90% sensitivity and about 81% specificity obtained in cross-validation and 80%/75% obtained in testing. In validation, the model predicted progression to ophthalmopathy with over 65% sensitivity and 72% to 75% specificity, a median of about 6.7 months before onset.

The TCR beta CDR3 regions were amplified from RNA transcripts. The TCR CDR3 was subjected to a first round of RT-PCR using the HTBI primer set and the Qiagen OneStep RT-PCR kit. Libraries were constructed in a second round of multiplex PCR, after which size selection and purification were performed. The libraries were sequenced on an Illumina HiSeq2000 using paired-end 100 bp reads. As for the original processing: SOAPnuke was used to process the raw data, throwing out any read that contained adapters or uncalled bases, had a mean Phred below 15, or lacked an exact constant-primer or identifier match. COPE v1.2.5 was used to merge the high-quality paired reads, and each unique nucleotide sequence was defined as a clonotype. Clonotypes were aligned to IMGT TRBV, TRBD and TRBJ reference segments using MiTCR v1.1. Only V-J combinations with frequency above 0.0001, covering approximately 99% of repertoires, were analysed. A TCS score was defined as the ratio of F50 (clonal expansion) to E x V (chaos), with BLOSUM62-based TCRdist applied between CDR3 peptides within each V-J. Welch's t-statistics and random forest reduced fewer than 600 V-J features to 13, which were used in a naive Bayes classifier (R e1071). The raw public reads went through TCRdb reprocessing: fastp at Q25, MiXCR clone calling, in-frame beta chains kept. Rows with a matching CDR3 protein are joined into one entry that keeps the most common DNA and genes. The V and J calls here are based on TCRdb, not the publication. The sample data list about 350,000 distinct CDR3 sequences, and more than 11% of these were observed just once. The ten largest clonotypes hold around 23% of the sample.

This clonotype was detected a few times. Its antigen is unknown. One base away there is no much larger clone; base qualities are not given. From its cysteine to its phenylalanine, the CDR3 spans 15 amino acids. The kept DNA is CDR3 alone, 45 bases in frame from the first base. Reading the germline V gene (reference sequence) gives CDR1 LGHDT and CDR2 YNNKEL. V is clipped by 0 bases and J by 2 bases, and the sequence between their germline boundaries is 10 bases long. A patient counted as having stable Graves' hyperthyroidism if no progression to ophthalmopathy occurred over 18 months of follow-up. Hyperthyroidism patients were aged 18 to 65 years and newly diagnosed, with disease duration of less than 2 months. Patients with uncontrolled infections, other autoimmune diseases, pregnancy or lactation were excluded. Diagnoses were established on the basis of clinical symptoms, serum thyroxine and TRAb, thyroid ultrasound, and orbital computed tomography. Ficoll-Paque density gradient centrifugation was used to isolate PBMCs from under 11 ml of fresh peripheral blood. Total RNA was extracted with Trizol reagent, and quality was checked on an Agilent 2100 Bioanalyzer.

Sequences were obtained from blood. This clonotype originated in a woman aged 25-40 years with Graves' hyperthyroidism. The chain couples TRBV3-1 to TRBJ2-5, with the D gene not confidently named. The CDR3 here reads CASSQDTGPQETQYF. The DNA sequence is TGTGCCAGCAGCCAAGATACCGGCCCACAAGAGACCCAGTACTTC.